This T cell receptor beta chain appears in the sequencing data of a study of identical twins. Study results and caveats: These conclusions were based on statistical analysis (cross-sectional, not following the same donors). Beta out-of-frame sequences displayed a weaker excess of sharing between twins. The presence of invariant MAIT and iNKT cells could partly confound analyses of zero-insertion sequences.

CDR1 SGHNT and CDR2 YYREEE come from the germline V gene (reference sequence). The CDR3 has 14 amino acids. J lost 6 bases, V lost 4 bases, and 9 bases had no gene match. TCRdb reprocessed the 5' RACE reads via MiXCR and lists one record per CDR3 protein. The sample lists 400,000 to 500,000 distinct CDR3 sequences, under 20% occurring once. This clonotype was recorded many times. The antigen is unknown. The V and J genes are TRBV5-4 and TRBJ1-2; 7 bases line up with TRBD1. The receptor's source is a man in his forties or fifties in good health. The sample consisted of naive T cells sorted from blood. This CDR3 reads CASSPDWTGDGYTF. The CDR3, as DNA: TGTGCCAGCAGCCCGGACTGGACAGGCGATGGCTACACCTTC.